The present entry profiles one TCR beta chain with its context. Antigen unknown. The junction departs from the called germline gene at one end, perhaps through a read error. CDR1 is SGHAT and CDR2 is FQNNGV in the germline V gene. The CDR3 has 14 amino acids. The entry originates in a study of tumor-infiltrating lymphocytes in primary liver carcinoma. General study findings and limits: Top-250-clone fractions were significantly higher in tumors than in blood (p = 0.039). Tumor region pairs showed greater overlap than either tumor-adjacent or tumor-blood pairs did.

Researchers drew blood RNA from unsorted whole blood and extracted germline DNA as well. Patients were chronically HBV-infected and treatment-naive. The authors collected around 3.9 milliliters of peripheral blood before surgery. Total RNA (approximately 450 ng) served as template for TCR beta cDNA synthesis primed by a constant-region primer. Slightly modified ARM-PCR served as the procedure for the TCR beta libraries. These libraries came from three rounds of nested multiplex PCR. Amplification in the first two PCR rounds was performed using TRBV1-TRBV30 forward primers and a C-beta reverse primer for approximately 10 cycles each. TCRdb reprocessed the multiplex PCR reads via MiXCR and lists one record per CDR3 protein. The profile shows fewer than 250,000 distinct CDR3 sequences, almost 65% of them singletons.

The source is a woman in her sixties or seventies with primary liver carcinoma and hepatitis B virus infection. The sequenced sample was peripheral blood. The chain is built from TRBV11-2 and TRBJ2-7; the D gene is possibly TRBD1 (6 bases). The CDR3 spells CASGLGAGDYEQYF. The CDR3 DNA reads TGTGCCAGCGGCTTGGGGGCTGGGGACTACGAGCAGTACTTC.